This T cell receptor beta chain was recorded in a study of cytomegalovirus exposure and HLA in healthy donors. A word on this clone: What it binds is unknown.

Primers for the PCR totalled 60 Vbeta and 13 Jbeta. Produced via immunoSEQ multiplex PCR; TCRdb's table is partial and in-frame only. This table has about 78,000 clones, 80% appearing once. Donors were ostensibly healthy at sampling, although undocumented immune exposures were probable. With V trimmed by 7 bases and J by 8 bases, 9 bases remained unmatched. Per germline, CDR1 SNHLY and CDR2 FYNNEI. The CDR3 sequence is 14 residues long. Broader study findings: Cytomegalovirus association was listed for approximately 160 TCR beta chains. In vitro work confirmed that a few CMV-associated chains recognize CMV antigens. In an earlier analysis, in approximately 570 donors, most V segments appeared productive either ~90% or ~30% of the time.

The rearrangement links TRBV2 to TRBJ1-4, with 8 bases identical to TRBD1. Source material: PBMCs. The clonotype originates from a man aged 50 to 59 in good health and CMV-seropositive. The CDR3 nucleotides read TGTGCCAGCAATCTTCAGGGGGCGAAAGAAAAACTGTTTTTT. Protein product: CASNLQGAKEKLFF.